This T cell receptor (beta chain) appears in the sequencing data of a study of blood T cell repertoires in COVID-19. The wider study: The study drew acute and convalescent COVID-19 samples from the United States, Italy and Spain.

The protocol was immunoSEQ multiplex PCR, while the TCRdb copy is restricted to in-frame clones and leaves out a portion. The table includes around 200,000 clones, more than 75% detected once. The CDR3 is 14 amino acids. Germline CDR1 and CDR2: MNHEY and SVGEGT. Between the trimmed V and J ends, which lost 6 bases and 2 bases, there was a span of 11 bases. V gene TRBV6-2 or TRBV6-3 combines with J gene TRBJ2-1, with no clear D. The sample taken for sequencing was peripheral blood. This clonotype was sampled from a woman aged 80 or over with acute or convalescent COVID-19. CDR3 sequence reads: CASSPLAPYNEQFF. Written as DNA, the CDR3 is TGTGCCAGCAGCCCCTTGGCCCCCTACAATGAGCAGTTCTTC.